Listed here are 13 T cell receptor beta chains from one sample, sequenced in a study of T cells in Graves' hyperthyroidism and ophthalmopathy. TCR beta CDR3 regions were amplified from RNA transcripts. HTBI primers were employed in a first-round RT-PCR of the TCR CDR3. TCRdb reanalysed the multiplex PCR reads using MiXCR and keeps one entry per CDR3 protein. The data contain 550,000 to 700,000 distinct CDR3 sequences, just over 45% of them singletons. Sequencing was carried out using peripheral blood or thyroid tissue (not recorded which). All receptors derive from an adult woman with Graves' disease, either hyperthyroidism or ophthalmopathy (not recorded which).

This rearrangement joins TRBV10-1 to TRBJ1-6; D might be TRBD1 (5 bases). The CDR3 has 12 residues. V was pared by 8 bases and J by 9 bases, with 11 bases between. The V gene's germline CDR1 is WNHNN and CDR2 SYGVQD (reference sequence). The DNA for the CDR3 is TGCGCCAGCCAGCAGGGTATTTCACCCCTCCACTTT. Translating it yields CASQQGISPLHF.

This clonotype has ten or more counts. This sequence joins TRBV20-1 and TRBJ2-2; possible D gene TRBD1, 5 bases. CDR1 is DFQATT and CDR2 is SNEGSKA in the germline V gene (reference sequence). CDR3 length: 14 residues. V lost 1 base and J 0 bases, leaving 6 bases between the germline ends. The CDR3 DNA follows: TGCAGTGCTAGAGGGACATCGAACACCGGGGAGCTGTTTTTT. The encoded protein is CSARGTSNTGELFF.

The J gene is TRBJ1-5, the V gene TRBV20-1; a weak D match, TRBD1 (6 bases). V was trimmed by 3 bases and J by 3 bases, leaving 18 bases between them. CDR3 size: 16 residues. Germline values: CDR1 DFQATT, CDR2 SNEGSKA (reference sequence). The CDR3 nucleotides are TGCAGTGCTAGGGGACAAGGGGCAGGGGACAATCAGCCCCAGCATTTT. Translating it yields CSARGQGAGDNQPQHF.

This clonotype was recorded many times. This chain links TRBV4-1 with TRBJ1-1; 7 positions agree with TRBD1. The germline V gene encodes CDR1 MGHRA and CDR2 YSYEKL. The trim removed 3 bases at V and 6 bases at J, leaving 7 bases unmatched. CDR3 length equals 14 residues. The DNA for the CDR3 is TGCGCCAGCAGCCAGGAGGGGGCTGGCGCTGAAGCTTTCTTT. Its translation: CASSQEGAGAEAFF.

The J gene is TRBJ1-1, the V gene TRBV11-1; maybe TRBD1 (5 bases). The CDR3 runs 12 residues. V was trimmed by 6 bases and J by 11 bases, leaving 16 bases between them. The V gene's germline CDR1 is SGHAT and CDR2 FQDESV (reference sequence). The CDR3 sequence is CASSFGGSIAFF. CDR3 bases: TGTGCCAGCAGTTTCGGGGGGTCGATCGCTTTCTTT.

The chain employs TRBV10-2 and TRBJ2-7, with D uncertain. The CDR3 length is 16 residues. The V gene's germline CDR1 is WSHSY and CDR2 SAAADI. The V end lost 3 bases, the J end lost 2 bases, and 17 bases lay between the germline ends. The CDR3 is CASSDPSAVSPYEQYF. In DNA, the CDR3 is TGCGCCAGCAGTGACCCCAGTGCCGTCTCCCCCTACGAGCAGTACTTC.

The gene calls are TRBV20-1 and TRBJ2-7; possibly TRBD1 for D (6 bases). The CDR3 loop spans 15 amino acids. Between the trimmed V and J ends, which lost 0 bases and 3 bases, there was a span of 15 bases. CDR1 is DFQATT, CDR2 SNEGSKA, per germline (reference sequence). CDR3 sequence (DNA): TGCAGTGCTAGAGATCTTGTGGACAGAGGCTACGAGCAGTACTTC. Protein product: CSARDLVDRGYEQYF.

Ten or more counts support this clonotype. V usage is TRBV7-9 and J usage is TRBJ1-1; D perhaps matches TRBD1 (5 bases). The germline CDR1 and CDR2 sequences are SEHNR and FQNEAQ (reference sequence). V was shortened by 6 bases and J by 4 bases, with 9 bases between the two germline ends. The CDR3 is 12 residues long. CDR3 DNA sequence: TGTGCCAGCAGTCGGGACCTCACTGAAGCTTTCTTT. Protein: CASSRDLTEAFF. The whole variable domain, remainder taken from reference TRBV7-9 and TRBJ1-1, is DTGVSQNPRHKITKRGQNVTFRCDPISEHNRLYWYRQTLGQGPEFLTYFQNEAQLEKSRLLSDRFSAERPKGSFSTLEIQRTEQGDSAMYLCASSRDLTEAFFGQGTRLTVV.

This clonotype occurred many times. The chain joins TRBV2 to TRBJ2-7; D tentatively reads TRBD1 or TRBD2 (7 bases each). Per the germline V gene, CDR1 is SNHLY and CDR2 is FYNNEI. Between the trimmed V and J ends, which lost 11 bases and 2 bases, there was a span of 22 bases. This CDR3 has 15 amino acids. CDR3 in DNA: TGTGCCGGAAGCGGGGAGGACAGGAATACCTACGAGCAGTACTTC. Translated, it gives CAGSGEDRNTYEQYF.

In the case of this clonotype: A clone one base away is much larger, so this may be a read error. The chain is built from TRBV28 and TRBJ1-6; 9 bases agree with TRBD1. This CDR3 has 13 residues. Germline CDR1 is MDHEN and CDR2 is SYDVKM. CDR3 nucleotides: TGTGCCAGCAGACCTACGAACAGGGGGCCCCCCCACTTT. Translating gives CASRPTNRGPPHF.

Many counts were recorded for this clonotype. The chain employs TRBV27 and TRBJ1-1; 7 nucleotides match TRBD1. From germline, CDR1 is MNHEY and CDR2 SMNVEV (reference sequence). The CDR3 loop spans 14 amino acids. Losses at the gene ends were 6 bases for V and 4 bases for J; bases not matched to a gene: 8. CDR3 residues: CASSKQGLSTEAFF. CDR3 in DNA: TGTGCCAGCAGCAAACAGGGGTTGAGCACTGAAGCTTTCTTT.

The V call is TRBV20-1, the J call TRBJ1-1; 8 bases are shared with TRBD1. This CDR3 contains 15 residues. Germline loops: CDR1 DFQATT, CDR2 SNEGSKA (reference sequence). V dropped 4 bases and J dropped 6; count of bases not matched to a gene: 13. CDR3 sequence: CSATETGAWGAEAFF. The DNA of the CDR3 is TGCAGTGCTACCGAGACAGGGGCATGGGGCGCTGAAGCTTTCTTT.

This sequence joins TRBV2 and TRBJ2-6, with TRBD1 identical over 7 bases. CDR1 is SNHLY and CDR2 is FYNNEI in the germline V gene. The CDR3 is 17 amino acids. The V gene end was trimmed by 6 bases and the J gene end by 2 bases; junction bases not matched to a gene: 10. CDR3 protein: CASSFTGEGAGANVLTF. In nucleotides, the CDR3 is TGTGCCAGCAGCTTTACAGGGGAAGGCGCTGGGGCCAACGTCCTGACTTTC. Based on the CDR3 plus reference TRBV2 and TRBJ2-6, the full variable domain is EPEVTQTPSHQVTQMGQEVILRCVPISNHLYFYWYRQILGQKVEFLVSFYNNEISEKSEIFDDQFSVERPDGSNFTLKIRSTKLEDSAMYFCASSFTGEGAGANVLTFGAGSRLTVL.